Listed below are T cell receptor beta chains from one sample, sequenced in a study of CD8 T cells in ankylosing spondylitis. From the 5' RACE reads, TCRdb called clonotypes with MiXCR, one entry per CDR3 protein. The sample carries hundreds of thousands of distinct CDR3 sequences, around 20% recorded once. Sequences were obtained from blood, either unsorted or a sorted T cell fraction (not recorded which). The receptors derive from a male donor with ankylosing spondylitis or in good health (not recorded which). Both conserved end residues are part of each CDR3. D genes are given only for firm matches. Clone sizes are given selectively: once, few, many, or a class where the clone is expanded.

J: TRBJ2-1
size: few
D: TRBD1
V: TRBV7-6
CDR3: CASSLDRGLHNEQFF
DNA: TGTGCCAGCAGCTTAGACAGGGGGCTACACAATGAGCAGTTCTTC

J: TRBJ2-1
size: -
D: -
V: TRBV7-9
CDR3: CASSPDPGGYEQFF
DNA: TGTGCCAGCAGCCCCGACCCCGGAGGGTATGAGCAGTTCTTC

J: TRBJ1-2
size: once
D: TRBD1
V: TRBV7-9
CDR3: CASSLAGTETNYGYTF
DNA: TGTGCCAGCAGCTTAGCCGGGACAGAAACTAACTATGGCTACACCTTC

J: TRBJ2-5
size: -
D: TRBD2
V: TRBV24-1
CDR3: CATSEGAGGLLAETQYF
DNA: TGTGCCACCAGTGAAGGCGCGGGAGGTCTTCTCGCCGAGACCCAGTACTTC

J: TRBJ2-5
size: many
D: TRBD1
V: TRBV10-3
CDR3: CAISESTGGETQYF
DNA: TGTGCCATCAGTGAGTCGACAGGGGGGGAGACCCAGTACTTC

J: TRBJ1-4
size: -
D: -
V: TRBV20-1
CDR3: CSGNGSQEKLFF
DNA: TGCAGTGGGAACGGTAGCCAGGAAAAACTGTTTTTT

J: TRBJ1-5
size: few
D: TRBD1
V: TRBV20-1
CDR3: CSAFPGQGSNQPQHF
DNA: TGCAGTGCTTTCCCGGGACAGGGTAGCAATCAGCCCCAGCATTTT

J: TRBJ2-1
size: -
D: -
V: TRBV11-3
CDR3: CASSFGRGDNNEQFF
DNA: TGTGCCAGCAGCTTTGGCAGGGGGGATAACAATGAGCAGTTCTTC

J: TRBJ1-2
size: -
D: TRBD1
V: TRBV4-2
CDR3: CASSQDPEGAYDGYTF
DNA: TGTGCCAGCAGCCAAGATCCGGAGGGGGCGTACGATGGCTACACCTTC

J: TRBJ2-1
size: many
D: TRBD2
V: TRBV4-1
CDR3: CASSQAFGLAGNEQFF
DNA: TGCGCCAGCAGCCAAGCGTTCGGACTAGCGGGAAATGAGCAGTTCTTC

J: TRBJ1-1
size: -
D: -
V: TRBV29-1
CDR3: CSVRERGDTEAFF
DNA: TGCAGCGTCAGAGAACGGGGGGACACTGAAGCTTTCTTT

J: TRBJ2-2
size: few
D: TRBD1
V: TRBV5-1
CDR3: CASIMGQGNTGELFF
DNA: TGCGCCAGCATCATGGGACAGGGGAACACCGGGGAGCTGTTTTTT

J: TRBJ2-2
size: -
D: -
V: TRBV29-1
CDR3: CSVSVRRTGELFF
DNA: TGCAGCGTCTCCGTGAGGCGCACCGGGGAGCTGTTTTTT

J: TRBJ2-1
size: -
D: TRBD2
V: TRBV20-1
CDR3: CSAFYAGGANNEQFF
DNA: TGCAGTGCCTTTTACGCGGGAGGGGCGAACAATGAGCAGTTCTTC

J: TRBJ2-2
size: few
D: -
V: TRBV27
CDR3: CASSLFRGGGELFF
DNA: TGTGCCAGCAGTTTATTTCGGGGTGGCGGGGAGCTGTTTTTT